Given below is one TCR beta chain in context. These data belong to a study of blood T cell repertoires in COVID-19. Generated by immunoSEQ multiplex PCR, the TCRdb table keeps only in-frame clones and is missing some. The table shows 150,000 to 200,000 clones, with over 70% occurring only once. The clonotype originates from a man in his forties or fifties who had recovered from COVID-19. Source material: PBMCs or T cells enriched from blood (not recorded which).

In nucleotides, the CDR3 is TGTGCCACCAGCAGAGGCTTCGGGACTAGCGGCTACGAGCAGTACTTC. It is translated as CATSRGFGTSGYEQYF. The J gene is TRBJ2-7, the V gene TRBV15; 11 bases align to TRBD2. Germline V gene data show CDR1 as LNHNV and CDR2 as YYDKDF (reference sequence). This CDR3 region has 16 residues. V dropped 1 base and J dropped 3; count of bases not matched to a gene: 5.